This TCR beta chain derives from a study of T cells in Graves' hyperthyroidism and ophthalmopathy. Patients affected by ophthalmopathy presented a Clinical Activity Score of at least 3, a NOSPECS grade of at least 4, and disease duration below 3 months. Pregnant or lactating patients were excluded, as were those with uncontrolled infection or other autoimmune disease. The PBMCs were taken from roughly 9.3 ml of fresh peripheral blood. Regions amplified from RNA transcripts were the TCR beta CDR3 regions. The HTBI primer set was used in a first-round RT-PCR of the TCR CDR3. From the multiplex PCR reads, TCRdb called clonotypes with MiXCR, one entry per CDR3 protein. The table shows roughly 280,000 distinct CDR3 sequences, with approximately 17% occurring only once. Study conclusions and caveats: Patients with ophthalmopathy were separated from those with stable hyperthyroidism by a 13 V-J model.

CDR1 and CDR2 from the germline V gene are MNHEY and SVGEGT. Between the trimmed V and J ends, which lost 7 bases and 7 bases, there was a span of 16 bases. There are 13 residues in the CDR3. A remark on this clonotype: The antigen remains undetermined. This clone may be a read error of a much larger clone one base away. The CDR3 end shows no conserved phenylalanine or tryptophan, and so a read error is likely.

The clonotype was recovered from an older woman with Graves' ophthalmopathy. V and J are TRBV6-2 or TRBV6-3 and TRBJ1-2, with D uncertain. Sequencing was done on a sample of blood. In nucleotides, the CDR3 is TGTGCCAGCACCATGGACCGCAACGTTGGCTACACCCTC. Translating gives CASTMDRNVGYTL.